This TCR beta chain emerged from a study of CD8+ T cells in alopecia areata. Sequencing templates came from extracted RNA that was reverse transcribed into cDNA. Clones were read by immunoSEQ multiplex PCR, and TCRdb kept only the in-frame ones, dropping some. The data show 110,000 to 150,000 clones, 45% to 60% seen once. The V gene end was trimmed by 4 bases and the J gene end by 5 bases; junction bases not matched to a gene: 3. Germline V gene sequence: CDR1 SQVTM, CDR2 ANQGSEA. This CDR3 is built from 12 residues. This rearrangement joins TRBV29-1 to TRBJ2-5; 8 bases are shared with TRBD2. The sample here was CD4+ T cells sorted from blood, taken at week 0. This TCR was sampled from a human donor with alopecia areata. The CDR3 DNA reads as TGCAGCGTTGTGGGCGGGAGGGAGACCCAGTACTTC. As protein: CSVVGGRETQYF.